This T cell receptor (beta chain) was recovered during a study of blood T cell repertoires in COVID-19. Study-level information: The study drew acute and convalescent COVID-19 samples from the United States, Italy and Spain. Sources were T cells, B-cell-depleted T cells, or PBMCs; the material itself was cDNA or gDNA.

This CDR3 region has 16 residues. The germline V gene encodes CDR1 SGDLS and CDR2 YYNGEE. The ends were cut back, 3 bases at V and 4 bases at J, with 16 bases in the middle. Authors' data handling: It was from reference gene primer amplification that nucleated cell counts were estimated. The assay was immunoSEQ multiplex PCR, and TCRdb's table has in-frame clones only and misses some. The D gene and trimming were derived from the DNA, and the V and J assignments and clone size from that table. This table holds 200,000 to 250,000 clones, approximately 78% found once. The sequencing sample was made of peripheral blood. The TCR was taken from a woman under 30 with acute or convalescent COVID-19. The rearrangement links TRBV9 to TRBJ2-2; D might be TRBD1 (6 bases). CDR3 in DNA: TGTGCCAGCAGCGCTGATCGGACAGCACTCACCGGGGAGCTGTTTTTT. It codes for CASSADRTALTGELFF.